The subject of this entry is one T cell receptor beta chain. Its antigen remains unidentified. Investigators separated out CD4+ T cells once about 10 days of culture had passed. From March to December 2020, the person had a SARS-CoV-2 infection that was confirmed by PCR. The cohort was immunized with two doses of either the BNT162b2 or mRNA-1273 vaccine. Produced via immunoSEQ multiplex PCR; TCRdb's table is partial and in-frame only. This table holds about 50,000 clones, over 60% found once. Unmatched junction bases numbered 5, after V lost 5 bases and J lost 2 bases. The CDR3 covers 15 residues. The germline V gene has CDR1 MNHEY and CDR2 SVGAGI. This sample was taken from a study of vaccination effects on CD4 cells after COVID-19. At the level of the study: Sequencing was preceded by expansion of antigen-specific CD4+ T cells with viral peptide pools in the ViraFEST assay. Following the second dose by a median of 72 days, the post-vaccine samples were obtained.

Findings and caveats of the study: The study, lacking early post-infection timepoints, had few convalescent patients. The study found that post-vaccine spike-reactive clones in convalescents were mainly new vaccine-induced clones.

The TCR originated in a human donor who had a prior SARS-CoV-2 infection. The chain carries TRBV6-5 and TRBJ1-2; TRBD1 matches at 10 bases. The input for sequencing was CD4+ T cells from PBMCs cultured without peptide, taken after COVID-19 vaccination. CDR3 DNA sequence: TGTGCCAGCAGTAAGGGGACAGGGGTGAACTATGGCTACACCTTC. This codes for CASSKGTGVNYGYTF.